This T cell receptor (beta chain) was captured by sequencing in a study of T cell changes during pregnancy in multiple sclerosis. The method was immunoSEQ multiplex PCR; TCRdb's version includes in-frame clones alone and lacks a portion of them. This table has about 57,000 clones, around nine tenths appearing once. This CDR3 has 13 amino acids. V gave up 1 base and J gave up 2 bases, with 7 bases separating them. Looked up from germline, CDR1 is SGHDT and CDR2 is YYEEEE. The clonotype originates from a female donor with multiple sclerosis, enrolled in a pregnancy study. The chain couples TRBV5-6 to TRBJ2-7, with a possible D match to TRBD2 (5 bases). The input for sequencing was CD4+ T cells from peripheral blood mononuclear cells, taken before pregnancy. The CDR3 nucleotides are TGTGCCAGCAGCTTGAGCGGCGCCTACGAGCAGTACTTC. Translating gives CASSLSGAYEQYF.